This T cell receptor beta chain was identified in a study of blood T cell repertoires in COVID-19. Study in general: The study drew acute and convalescent COVID-19 samples from the United States, Italy and Spain.

Generated by immunoSEQ multiplex PCR, the TCRdb table keeps only in-frame clones and is missing some. Of 300,000 to 450,000 clones listed, around 89% were seen once; the top ten hold 1%. This CDR3 spans 15 amino acids. The ends lost 4 bases at V and 8 bases at J; junction bases unmatched: 7. Looked up from germline, CDR1 is MNHEY and CDR2 is SMNVEV (reference sequence). This sequence joins TRBV27 and TRBJ1-4; the match to TRBD1 covers 10 bases. The TCR comes from a young man who had recovered from COVID-19. The sequenced sample was PBMCs or T cells enriched from blood (not recorded which). CDR3: CASSSLGTGEEKLFF. Here the CDR3 DNA reads TGTGCCAGCAGTTCCTTGGGGACAGGGGAGGAAAAACTGTTTTTT.